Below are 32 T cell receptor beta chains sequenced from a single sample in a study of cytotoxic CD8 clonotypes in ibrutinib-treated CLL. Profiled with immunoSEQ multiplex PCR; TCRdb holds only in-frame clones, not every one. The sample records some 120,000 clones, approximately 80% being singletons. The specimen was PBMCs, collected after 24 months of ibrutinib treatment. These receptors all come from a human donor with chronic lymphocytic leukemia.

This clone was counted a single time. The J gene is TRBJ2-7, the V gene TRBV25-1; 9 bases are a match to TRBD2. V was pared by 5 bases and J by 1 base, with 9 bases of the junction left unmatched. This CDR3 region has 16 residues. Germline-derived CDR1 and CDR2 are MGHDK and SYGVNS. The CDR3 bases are TGTGCCAGCAGTAATCGCGCTAGCGGGGTATCCTACGAGCAGTACTTC. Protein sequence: CASSNRASGVSYEQYF.

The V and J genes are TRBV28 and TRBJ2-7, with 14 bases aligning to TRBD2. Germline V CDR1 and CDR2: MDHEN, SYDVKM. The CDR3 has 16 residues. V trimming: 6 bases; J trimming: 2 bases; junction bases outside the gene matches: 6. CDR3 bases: TGTGCCAGCAGGCAAACGGGACTAGCGGGGGCCTACGAGCAGTACTTC. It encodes CASRQTGLAGAYEQYF.

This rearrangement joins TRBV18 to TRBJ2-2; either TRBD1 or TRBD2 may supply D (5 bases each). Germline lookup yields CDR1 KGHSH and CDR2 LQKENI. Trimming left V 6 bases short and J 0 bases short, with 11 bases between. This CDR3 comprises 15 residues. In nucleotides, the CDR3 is TGTGCCAGCTCCGAGGGGTTTTCGAACACCGGGGAGCTGTTTTTT. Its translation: CASSEGFSNTGELFF. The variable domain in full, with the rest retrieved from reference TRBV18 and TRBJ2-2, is NAGVMQNPRHLVRRRGQEARLRCSPMKGHSHVYWYRQLPEEGLKFMVYLQKENIIDESGMPKERFSAEFPKEGPSILRIQQVVRGDSAAYFCASSEGFSNTGELFFGEGSRLTVL.

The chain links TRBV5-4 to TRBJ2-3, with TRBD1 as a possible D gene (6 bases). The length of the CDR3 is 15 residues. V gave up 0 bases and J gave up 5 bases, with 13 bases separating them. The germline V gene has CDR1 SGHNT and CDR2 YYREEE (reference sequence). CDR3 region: CASSLGPGDGDTQYF. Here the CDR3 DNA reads TGTGCCAGCAGCTTGGGGCCAGGGGACGGAGATACGCAGTATTTT.

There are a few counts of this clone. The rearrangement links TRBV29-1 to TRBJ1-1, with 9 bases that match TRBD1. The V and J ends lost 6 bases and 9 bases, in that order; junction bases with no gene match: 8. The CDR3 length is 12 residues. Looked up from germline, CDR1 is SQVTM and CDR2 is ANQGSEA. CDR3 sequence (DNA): TGCAGCGTCGAAACTGGGACAGGGAAAGCTTTCTTT. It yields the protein CSVETGTGKAFF.

CDR3 protein: CASSSRLGDYGYTF. In nucleotides, the CDR3 is TGCGCCAGCAGTTCCCGGTTGGGAGACTATGGCTACACCTTC. This sequence joins TRBV5-1 and TRBJ1-2; D is uncertain. There are 14 residues in the CDR3. Germline V CDR1 and CDR2: SGHRS, YFSETQ. Trimming took off 5 bases at V and 3 bases at J, with 14 bases between the two ends.

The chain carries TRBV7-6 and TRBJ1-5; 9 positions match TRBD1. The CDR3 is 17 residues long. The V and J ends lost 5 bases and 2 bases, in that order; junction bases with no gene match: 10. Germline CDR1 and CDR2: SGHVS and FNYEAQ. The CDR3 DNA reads TGTGCCAGCAGCCAAACAACAGGGGGCCGAGGCAATCAGCCCCAGCATTTT. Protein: CASSQTTGGRGNQPQHF.

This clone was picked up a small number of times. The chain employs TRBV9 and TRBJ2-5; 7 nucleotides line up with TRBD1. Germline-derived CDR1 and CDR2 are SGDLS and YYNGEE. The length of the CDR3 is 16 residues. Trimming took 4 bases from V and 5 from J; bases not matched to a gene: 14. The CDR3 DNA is TGTGCCAGCAGCCTCACGGGACAGCTAGGGGGCGAGACCCAGTACTTC. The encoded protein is CASSLTGQLGGETQYF. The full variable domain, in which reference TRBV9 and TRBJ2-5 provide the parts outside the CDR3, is DSGVTQTPKHLITATGQRVTLRCSPRSGDLSVYWYQQSLDQGLQFLIQYYNGEERAKGNILERFSAQQFPDLHSELNLSSLELGDSALYFCASSLTGQLGGETQYFGPGTRLLVL.

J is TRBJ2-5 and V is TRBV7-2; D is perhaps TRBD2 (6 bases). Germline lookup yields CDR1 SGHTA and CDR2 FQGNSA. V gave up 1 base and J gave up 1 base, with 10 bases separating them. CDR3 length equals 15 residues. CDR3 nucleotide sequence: TGTGCCAGCAGCTTAGTTTCGGGACTCCAAGAGACCCAGTACTTC. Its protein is CASSLVSGLQETQYF.

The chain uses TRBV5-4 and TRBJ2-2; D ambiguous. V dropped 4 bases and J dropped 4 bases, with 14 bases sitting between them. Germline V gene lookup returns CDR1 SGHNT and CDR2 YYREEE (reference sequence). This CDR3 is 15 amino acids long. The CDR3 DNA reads TGTGCCAGCAGCCCAAAGTTAGTGAGCACCGGGGAGCTGTTTTTT. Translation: CASSPKLVSTGELFF.

The CDR3 DNA reads as TGTGCCAGCTCACTCGGGGTTAGGAATGAGCAGTTCTTC. It codes for CASSLGVRNEQFF. V and J are TRBV18 and TRBJ2-1; TRBD2 is a possible D gene (5 bases). The CDR3 length is 13 residues. Germline CDR1 KGHSH, CDR2 LQKENI. Trimming shortened V by 4 bases and J by 7 bases, and 11 bases separated the two germline ends.

CDR3 DNA sequence: TGCGCCAGCAGCCTCCGGACAGGGGAAAGCACAGATACGCAGTATTTT. Protein product: CASSLRTGESTDTQYF. This chain uses TRBV4-1 with TRBJ2-3; 9 bases line up with TRBD1. V lost 4 bases and J lost 0; bases outside the gene matches: 5. Germline-derived CDR1 and CDR2 are MGHRA and YSYEKL. The CDR3 is 16 amino acids.

CDR3 in DNA: TGCGCCAGCAGCTTGGAACAGGGTAGTTCACCCCTCCACTTT. Encoded protein: CASSLEQGSSPLHF. The chain has TRBV5-1 and TRBJ1-6; perhaps TRBD1 as D (6 bases). CDR1 and CDR2 from the germline V gene are SGHRS and YFSETQ. CDR3 length: 14 residues. The V gene lost 0 bases and the J gene lost 9 bases, with 10 bases spanning the gap.

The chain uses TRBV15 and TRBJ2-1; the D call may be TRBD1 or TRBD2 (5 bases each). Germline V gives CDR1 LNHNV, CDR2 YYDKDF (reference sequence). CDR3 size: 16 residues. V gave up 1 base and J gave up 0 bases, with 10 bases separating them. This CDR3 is CATSRVRGSSYNEQFF. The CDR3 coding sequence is TGTGCCACCAGCAGAGTGAGGGGAAGCTCCTACAATGAGCAGTTCTTC.

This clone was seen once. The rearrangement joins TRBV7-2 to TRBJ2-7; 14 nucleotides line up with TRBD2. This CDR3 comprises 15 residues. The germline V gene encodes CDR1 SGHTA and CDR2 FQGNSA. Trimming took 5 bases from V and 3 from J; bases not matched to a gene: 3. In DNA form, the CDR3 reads TGTGCCAGCAGCCCGGGACTAGCGGGGGTCTACGAGCAGTACTTC. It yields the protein CASSPGLAGVYEQYF.

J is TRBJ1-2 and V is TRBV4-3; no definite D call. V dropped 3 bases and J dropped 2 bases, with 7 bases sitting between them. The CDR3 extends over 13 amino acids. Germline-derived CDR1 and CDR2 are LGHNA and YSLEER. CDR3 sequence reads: CASSQTGNYGYTF. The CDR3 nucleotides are TGCGCCAGCAGCCAGACGGGGAACTATGGCTACACCTTC.

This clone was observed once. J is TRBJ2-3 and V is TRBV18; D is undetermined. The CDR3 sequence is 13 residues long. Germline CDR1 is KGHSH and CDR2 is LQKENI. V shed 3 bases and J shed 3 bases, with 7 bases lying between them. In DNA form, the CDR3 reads TGTGCCAGCTCACCGATGAGAACAGATACGCAGTATTTT. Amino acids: CASSPMRTDTQYF.

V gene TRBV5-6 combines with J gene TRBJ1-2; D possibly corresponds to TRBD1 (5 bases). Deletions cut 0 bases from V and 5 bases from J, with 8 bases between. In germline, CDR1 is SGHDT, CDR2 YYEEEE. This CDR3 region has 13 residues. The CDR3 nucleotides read TGTGCCAGCAGCTTGGGACAGCAGTATGGCTACACCTTC. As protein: CASSLGQQYGYTF.

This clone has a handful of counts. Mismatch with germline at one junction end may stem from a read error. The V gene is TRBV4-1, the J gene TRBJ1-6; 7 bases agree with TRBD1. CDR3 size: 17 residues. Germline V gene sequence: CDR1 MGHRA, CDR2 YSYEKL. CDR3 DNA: TGCGCCAGCAGCCGCCAGGACAGGCCTTCCTTTAATTCACCCCTCCACTTT. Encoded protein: CASSRQDRPSFNSPLHF.

The CDR3 nucleotides are TGTGCCAGCAGCCGAACAGGGGGCGAGCAGTACTTC. It encodes CASSRTGGEQYF. V gene TRBV7-2 combines with J gene TRBJ2-7, with TRBD1 matching over 8 bases. The germline V gene has CDR1 SGHTA and CDR2 FQGNSA. The V gene end was trimmed by 5 bases and the J gene end by 6 bases; junction bases not matched to a gene: 3. The CDR3 totals 12 residues.

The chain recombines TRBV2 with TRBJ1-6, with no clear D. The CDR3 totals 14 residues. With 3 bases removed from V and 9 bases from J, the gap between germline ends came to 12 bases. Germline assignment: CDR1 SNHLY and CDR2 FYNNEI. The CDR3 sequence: CASSDSRGTSPLHF. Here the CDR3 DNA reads TGTGCCAGCAGTGATTCACGGGGAACTTCACCCCTCCACTTT.

CDR3 DNA sequence: TGCGCCAGCAGTTCCCTTGGTCTGAACACTGAAGCTTTCTTT. Translation gives CASSSLGLNTEAFF. The chain links TRBV5-1 to TRBJ1-1; D is uncertain. The V gene lost 5 bases and the J gene lost 0 bases, with 11 bases spanning the gap. Germline V gives CDR1 SGHRS, CDR2 YFSETQ. The CDR3 is made up of 14 amino acids.

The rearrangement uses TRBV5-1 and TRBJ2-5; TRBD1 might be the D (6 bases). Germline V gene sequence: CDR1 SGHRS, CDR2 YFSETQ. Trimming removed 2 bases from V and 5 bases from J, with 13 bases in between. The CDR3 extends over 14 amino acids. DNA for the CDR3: TGCGCCAGCAGCTTTACAGGGCAGCGGGAGACCCAGTACTTC. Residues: CASSFTGQRETQYF.

DNA of the CDR3: TGTGCCAGCAGTCGAATCGGACTATCTGGAAACACCATATATTTT. Its translation is CASSRIGLSGNTIYF. The chain joins TRBV6-6 to TRBJ1-3; no firm D call. The germline V gene has CDR1 MNHNY and CDR2 SVGAGI (reference sequence). V was shortened by 5 bases and J by 1 base, with 12 bases between the two germline ends. This CDR3 spans 15 amino acids.

The CDR3 here is CASSQVGQATSNEKLFF. CDR3 bases: TGTGCCAGCAGCCAAGTCGGACAGGCTACGTCTAATGAAAAACTGTTTTTT. V is TRBV4-2 and J is TRBJ1-4, with 7 bases fitting TRBD1. There are 17 residues in the CDR3. CDR1 LGHNA and CDR2 YNFKEQ come from the germline V gene. V shed 1 base, J shed 3 bases, and the junction held 8 bases outside the gene matches.

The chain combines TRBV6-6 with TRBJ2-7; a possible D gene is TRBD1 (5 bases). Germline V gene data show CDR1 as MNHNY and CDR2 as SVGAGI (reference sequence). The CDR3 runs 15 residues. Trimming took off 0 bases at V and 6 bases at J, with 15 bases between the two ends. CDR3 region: CASSYSNQGSAEQYF. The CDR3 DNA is TGTGCCAGCAGTTACTCGAATCAGGGAAGTGCCGAGCAGTACTTC.

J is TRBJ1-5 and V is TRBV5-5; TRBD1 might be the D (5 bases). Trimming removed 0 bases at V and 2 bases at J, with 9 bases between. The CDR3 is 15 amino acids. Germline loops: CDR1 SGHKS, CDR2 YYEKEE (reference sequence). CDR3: CASSLDWGGNQPQHF. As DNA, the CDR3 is TGTGCCAGCAGCTTGGATTGGGGGGGCAATCAGCCCCAGCATTTT. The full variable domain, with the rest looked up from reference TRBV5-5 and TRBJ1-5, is DAGVTQSPTHLIKTRGQQVTLRCSPISGHKSVSWYQQVLGQGPQFIFQYYEKEERGRGNFPDRFSARQFPNYSSELNVNALLLGDSALYLCASSLDWGGNQPQHFGDGTRLSIL.

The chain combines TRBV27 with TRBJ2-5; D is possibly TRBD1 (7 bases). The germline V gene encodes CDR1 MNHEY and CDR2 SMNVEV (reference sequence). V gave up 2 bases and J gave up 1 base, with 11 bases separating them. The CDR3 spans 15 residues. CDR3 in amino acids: CASSLGGTAQETQYF. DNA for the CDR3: TGTGCCAGCAGTTTAGGGGGGACAGCCCAAGAGACCCAGTACTTC.

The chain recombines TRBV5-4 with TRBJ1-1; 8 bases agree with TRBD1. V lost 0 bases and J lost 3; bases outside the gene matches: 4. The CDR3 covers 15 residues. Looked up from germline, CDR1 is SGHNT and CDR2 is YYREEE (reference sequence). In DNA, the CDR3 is TGTGCCAGCAGCTTGGGGACAGGGTCAGACACTGAAGCTTTCTTT. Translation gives CASSLGTGSDTEAFF.

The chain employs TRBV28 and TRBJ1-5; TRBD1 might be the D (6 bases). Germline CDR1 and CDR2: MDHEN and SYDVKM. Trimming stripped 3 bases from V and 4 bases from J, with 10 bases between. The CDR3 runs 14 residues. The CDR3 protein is CASSFGGTNQPQHF. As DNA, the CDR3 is TGTGCCAGCAGTTTCGGGGGGACAAATCAGCCCCAGCATTTT.

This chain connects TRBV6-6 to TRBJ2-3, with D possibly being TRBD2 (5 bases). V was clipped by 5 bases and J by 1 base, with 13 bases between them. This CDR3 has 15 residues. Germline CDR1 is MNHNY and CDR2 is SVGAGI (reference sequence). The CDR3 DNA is TGTGCCAGCAGTCCCCCGGGAAGCGGCACAGATACGCAGTATTTT. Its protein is CASSPPGSGTDTQYF.

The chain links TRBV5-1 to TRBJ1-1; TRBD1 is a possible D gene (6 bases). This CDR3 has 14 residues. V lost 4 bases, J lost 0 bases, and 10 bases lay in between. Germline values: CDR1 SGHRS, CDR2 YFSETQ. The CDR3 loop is CASSPDSMNTEAFF. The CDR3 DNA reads TGCGCCAGCAGCCCGGACAGCATGAACACTGAAGCTTTCTTT.